The T cell receptor (beta chain) under discussion was sequenced for a study of T cells in Graves' hyperthyroidism and ophthalmopathy. This CDR3 is 14 amino acids long. Germline V lookup: CDR1 SNHLY, CDR2 FYNNEI. V gave up 9 bases and J gave up 2 bases, with 15 bases separating them. Study results and limitations: The model forecast ophthalmopathy, anticipating it by a median approximately 7 months before onset. Patients with ophthalmopathy were separated from those with stable hyperthyroidism by a 13 V-J model.

Amplified TCR beta CDR3 regions derived from RNA transcripts. TCR CDR3 regions were first amplified by RT-PCR with HTBI primers. TCRdb used MiXCR to reprocess the multiplex PCR reads, holding one entry per CDR3 protein. Of around 290,000 distinct CDR3 sequences detected, roughly 13% appear once; the ten largest clones hold 7% to 9%. Patients were excluded for uncontrolled infection, other autoimmune disease, pregnancy or lactation. This clonotype was counted at least ten times. As yet, its antigen is unknown. The chain employs TRBV2 and TRBJ2-3, with D possibly being TRBD1 (5 bases). Specimen: blood. This TCR was sampled from a woman aged 40 to 49 with Graves' hyperthyroidism. The CDR3 nucleotides are TGTGCCAGTTCCTCGCAGGGCCACACAGATACGCAGTATTTT. Translating it yields CASSSQGHTDTQYF. The full variable domain, rest sourced from reference TRBV2 and TRBJ2-3, is EPEVTQTPSHQVTQMGQEVILRCVPISNHLYFYWYRQILGQKVEFLVSFYNNEISEKSEIFDDQFSVERPDGSNFTLKIRSTKLEDSAMYFCASSSQGHTDTQYFGPGTRLTVL.